These 2 T cell receptor beta chains share one sample of origin, sequenced in a study of T cells in Graves' hyperthyroidism and ophthalmopathy. Amplification targeted TCR beta CDR3 regions from RNA transcripts. The HTBI primer set drove a first-round RT-PCR of the TCR CDR3. TCRdb ran MiXCR on the multiplex PCR reads and lists one entry per CDR3 protein. The sample lists some 600,000 distinct CDR3 sequences, under 60% occurring once. Sequenced: peripheral blood or thyroid tissue (not recorded which). These receptors were taken from a woman aged 18-29 years with Graves' hyperthyroidism.

This rearrangement joins TRBV29-1 to TRBJ1-4; D is uncertain. The V end lost 7 bases, the J end lost 7 bases, and 16 bases lay between the germline ends. This CDR3 has 13 residues. Germline values: CDR1 SQVTM, CDR2 ANQGSEA. The CDR3 region is CSATRRAGEKLFF. The CDR3 nucleotides read TGCAGCGCTACGCGCCGGGCGGGTGAAAAACTGTTTTTT. Together with reference TRBV29-1 and TRBJ1-4, the CDR3 gives the full variable domain: SAVISQKPSRDICQRGTSLTIQCQVDSQVTMMFWYRQQPGQSLTLIATANQGSEATYESGFVIDKFPISRPNLTFSTLTVSNMSPEDSSIYLCSATRRAGEKLFFGSGTQLSVL.

The chain recombines TRBV7-8 with TRBJ2-7; D is undetermined. The CDR3 is 14 amino acids. The germline V gene encodes CDR1 SGHVS and CDR2 FQNEAQ. V was shortened by 5 bases and J by 4 bases, with 15 bases between the two germline ends. The CDR3 bases are TGTGCCAGCAGCCCAGGACGGCAGAATTACGAGCAGTACTTC. It is translated as CASSPGRQNYEQYF.